This entry concerns a single TCR beta chain. This specimen belongs to a study of control samples from healthy donors and cancer patients. The CDR3 is 15 amino acids. Germline V gene lookup returns CDR1 SGHDN and CDR2 FVKESK. V shed 3 bases and J 2 bases; nucleotides not matched to a gene: 7. TCRdb's copy holds only in-frame clones and misses some; the assay was immunoSEQ multiplex PCR. The repertoire holds about 75,000 clones, with roughly 82% as singletons. This TCR was sampled from a man in his forties or fifties in good health. The V call is TRBV14, the J call TRBJ2-7; 7 nucleotides align to TRBD1. The sequenced sample was blood. The CDR3 loop reads CASSHWGTVTYEQYF. In DNA, the CDR3 is TGTGCCAGCAGCCATTGGGGGACAGTAACCTACGAGCAGTACTTC.